This T cell receptor beta chain was captured in a study of PD-1 blockade in classical Hodgkin lymphoma. Across the study: Each patient was given nivolumab 3 mg/kg through a vein every 2 weeks. Study-level points and caveats: CD4+ TCR diversity, unlike CD8+, climbed significantly by C4D1. Repertoire differences lack defined causes, possibly disease activity or prior therapy. Baseline TCR diversity was reportedly lower in newly diagnosed patients than in healthy donors. It was reported as lower still in relapsed/refractory patients.

The table came from immunoSEQ multiplex PCR; TCRdb's copy has only in-frame clones and leaves some out. The sample includes nearly 55,000 clones, 81% of them seen just once. Of note for this clone: The antigen remains undetermined.

Exposure to brentuximab vedotin varied, and each patient had relapsed following autologous stem cell transplantation. V was trimmed by 3 bases and J by 4 bases, leaving 7 bases between them. Germline V lookup: CDR1 MRHNA, CDR2 SNTAGT. This CDR3 has 14 amino acids. This chain joins TRBV6-4 and TRBJ2-6; D unclear. This sequence was found in a human donor with classical Hodgkin lymphoma. The sample here was peripheral blood mononuclear cells (PBMCs), taken at baseline. CDR3 amino acids: CASSDREGANVLTF. The DNA of the CDR3 is TGTGCCAGCAGTGATAGAGAAGGGGCCAACGTCCTGACTTTC.